The next 25 T cell receptor beta chains were all read from a single sample in a study of CD8 T cells in Susac syndrome. Random-hexamer reverse transcription was applied to roughly 0.45 to 1 ug RNA. TCRdb ran MiXCR on the immunoSEQ multiplex PCR reads and lists one entry per CDR3 protein. The data show under 200,000 distinct CDR3 sequences, around 95% seen once. The sample was CD4+ T cells from PBMCs. The receptors were sampled from a human donor in good health.

The chain uses TRBV28 and TRBJ2-1, with D unresolved. The CDR3 is 11 amino acids. CDR1 MDHEN and CDR2 SYDVKM come from the germline V gene. The V end lost 5 bases, the J end lost 6 bases, and 5 bases lay between the germline ends. This chain's CDR3 is CASSARNEQFF. CDR3 sequence (DNA): TGTGCCAGCAGTGCCCGCAATGAGCAGTTCTTC.

The chain employs TRBV6-6 and TRBJ1-4, with D unresolved. Germline CDR1 is MNHNY and CDR2 is SVGAGI (reference sequence). The CDR3 is made up of 14 amino acids. V gave up 6 bases and J gave up 8 bases, with 16 bases separating them. Here the CDR3 DNA reads TGTGCCAGCAGCCCCGACTTCCGAACCGAAAAACTGTTTTTT. Translated, it gives CASSPDFRTEKLFF.

For the CDR3, the DNA is TGTGCCAGCAGTTTAGTCTCGGCGGGGGTGCGTAACATTCAGTACTTC. Translation gives CASSLVSAGVRNIQYF. This chain connects TRBV12-3 or TRBV12-4 to TRBJ2-4; 7 nucleotides line up with TRBD2. The CDR3 runs 16 residues. Germline trimming cut 1 base from V and 7 bases from J; bases unmatched to any gene: 10.

This chain uses TRBV4-3 with TRBJ1-2; no clear D gene. CDR1 is LGHNA and CDR2 is YSLEER in the germline V gene. The CDR3 has 13 amino acids. Trimming removed 0 bases at V and 6 bases at J, with 8 bases between. CDR3 nucleotide sequence: TGCGCCAGCAGCCAAGACGGAACTAATGGCTACACCTTC. This codes for CASSQDGTNGYTF.

The chain is built from TRBV5-1 and TRBJ1-5; 10 bases are a match to TRBD1. Germline CDR1 is SGHRS and CDR2 is YFSETQ. The junction had 2 bases not matched to a gene; V was cut back by 3 bases and J by 5 bases. CDR3 length: 14 residues. CDR3: CASSYGQGDQPQHF. CDR3 bases: TGCGCCAGCAGCTACGGACAGGGGGATCAGCCCCAGCATTTT.

V and J are TRBV7-9 and TRBJ1-5; no definite D call. V lost 11 bases and J lost 4, with 9 bases in between. This CDR3 region has 11 residues. Germline V gene lookup returns CDR1 SEHNR and CDR2 FQNEAQ (reference sequence). This CDR3 reads CASGHNQPQHF. The CDR3 DNA reads TGTGCCTCCGGGCATAATCAGCCCCAGCATTTT.

The genes are TRBV12-3 or TRBV12-4 and TRBJ1-1, with D uncertain. This CDR3 spans 17 amino acids. The V end lost 5 bases, the J end lost 4 bases, and 23 bases lay between the germline ends. CDR3 nucleotide sequence: TGTGCCAGCAGTCTCCAATCGTCCGTGGCATCTGTCACTGAAGCTTTCTTT. Its protein is CASSLQSSVASVTEAFF.

The chain carries TRBV7-8 and TRBJ2-5; 11 bases are shared with TRBD2. Germline V lookup: CDR1 SGHVS, CDR2 FQNEAQ. Unmatched junction bases numbered 8, after V lost 5 bases and J lost 6 bases. CDR3 length: 15 amino acids. Here the CDR3 DNA reads TGTGCCAGCAGCCCGACTAGCGGGGATTCGAAGACCCAGTACTTC. It is translated as CASSPTSGDSKTQYF.

The V call is TRBV2, the J call TRBJ2-5; D may be TRBD1 (6 bases). V was shortened by 2 bases and J by 2 bases, with 15 bases between the two germline ends. This CDR3 contains 16 residues. Germline CDR1 is SNHLY and CDR2 is FYNNEI. This CDR3 reads CASSESVTGYQETQYF. CDR3 DNA: TGTGCCAGCAGTGAAAGTGTTACAGGGTATCAAGAGACCCAGTACTTC. Supplemented by reference TRBV2 and TRBJ2-5, the full variable domain reads EPEVTQTPSHQVTQMGQEVILRCVPISNHLYFYWYRQILGQKVEFLVSFYNNEISEKSEIFDDQFSVERPDGSNFTLKIRSTKLEDSAMYFCASSESVTGYQETQYFGPGTRLLVL.

The rearrangement uses TRBV20-1 and TRBJ2-3, with D perhaps matching TRBD2 (5 bases). From germline, CDR1 is DFQATT and CDR2 SNEGSKA (reference sequence). The V gene lost 1 base and the J gene lost 3 bases, with 14 bases spanning the gap. CDR3 length: 15 residues. This CDR3 reads CSARAEGLGTDTQYF. CDR3 DNA sequence: TGCAGTGCTAGAGCTGAGGGCTTAGGGACAGATACGCAGTATTTT.

This clonotype was counted once. J is TRBJ2-1 and V is TRBV29-1; 9 bases match TRBD1. V dropped 7 bases and J dropped 6; count of bases not matched to a gene: 7. The CDR3 sequence is 13 residues long. Germline V gene data show CDR1 as SQVTM and CDR2 as ANQGSEA. The CDR3 DNA is TGCAGCGCCGGGACAGGGCCTGGCAATGAGCAGTTCTTC. This sequence encodes CSAGTGPGNEQFF.

This clonotype has just one count. This rearrangement joins TRBV3-1 to TRBJ1-2; D is undetermined. Germline V gene sequence: CDR1 LGHDT, CDR2 YNNKEL (reference sequence). Trimming shortened V by 1 base and J by 10 bases, and 10 bases separated the two germline ends. There are 12 residues in the CDR3. CDR3: CASSQGFVYYTF. The CDR3 nucleotides read TGTGCCAGCAGCCAAGGGTTCGTGTACTACACCTTC.

This chain connects TRBV20-1 to TRBJ2-3, with D possibly being TRBD1 (6 bases). The germline V gene encodes CDR1 DFQATT and CDR2 SNEGSKA (reference sequence). The CDR3 is 13 residues long. This chain's CDR3 is CRQDRPSTDTQYF. The CDR3 DNA is TGCAGGCAAGACAGGCCATCCACAGATACGCAGTATTTT.

The chain joins TRBV12-3 or TRBV12-4 to TRBJ1-6, with D tentatively TRBD1 (5 bases). Trimming cost V 6 bases and J 7 bases, with 16 bases left between them. CDR3 length equals 15 residues. The CDR3 sequence is CASRPQGAGNSPLHF. Here the CDR3 DNA reads TGTGCCAGCAGACCTCAGGGTGCGGGAAATTCACCCCTCCACTTT.

This sequence joins TRBV20-1 and TRBJ1-5; tentatively, D is TRBD1 (5 bases). The CDR3 has 16 amino acids. Trimming cost V 1 base and J 1 base, with 14 bases left between them. Germline CDR1 DFQATT, CDR2 SNEGSKA (reference sequence). The CDR3 is CSARARRGRSNQPQHF. CDR3 DNA sequence: TGCAGTGCTAGAGCCAGGAGGGGACGGAGCAATCAGCCCCAGCATTTT.

This rearrangement joins TRBV20-1 to TRBJ1-4; D is perhaps TRBD1 (5 bases). This CDR3 has 13 amino acids. CDR1 DFQATT and CDR2 SNEGSKA come from the germline V gene (reference sequence). V shed 0 bases and J shed 8 bases, with 10 bases lying between them. This CDR3 is CSARDRGFEKLFF. CDR3 coding DNA: TGCAGTGCTAGAGATCGGGGGTTCGAAAAACTGTTTTTT.

This clonotype was observed a single time. CDR3: CASSNDRGRIGETQYF. In DNA form, the CDR3 reads TGTGCCAGCAGTAACGACAGGGGGCGGATAGGGGAGACCCAGTACTTC. The chain recombines TRBV25-1 with TRBJ2-5, with 10 bases aligning to TRBD1. The V gene's germline CDR1 is MGHDK and CDR2 SYGVNS. CDR3 length: 16 amino acids. V was pared by 5 bases and J by 5 bases, with 11 bases of the junction left unmatched. Drawing the rest from reference TRBV25-1 and TRBJ2-5, the complete variable domain is EADIYQTPRYLVIGTGKKITLECSQTMGHDKMYWYQQDPGMELHLIHYSYGVNSTEKGDLSSESTVSRIRTEHFPLTLESARPSHTSQYLCASSNDRGRIGETQYFGPGTRLLVL.

The chain employs TRBV7-8 and TRBJ2-3; no reliable D call. From germline, CDR1 is SGHVS and CDR2 FQNEAQ. Trimming pared 5 bases from V and 0 bases from J, leaving 15 bases between. The CDR3 runs 16 residues. DNA of the CDR3: TGTGCCAGCAGCACAAACCCCTCCGGTAGCACAGATACGCAGTATTTT. It yields the protein CASSTNPSGSTDTQYF.

J is TRBJ1-6 and V is TRBV25-1; a weak D match, TRBD1 (5 bases). The V end was cut by 7 bases, the J end by 10 bases, with 14 bases between. Germline V gene lookup returns CDR1 MGHDK and CDR2 SYGVNS. This CDR3 contains 13 residues. The CDR3 protein is CASTSGLGSPLHF. DNA of the CDR3: TGTGCCAGCACATCAGGGCTCGGCTCACCCCTCCACTTT. The full variable domain, completed using reference TRBV25-1 and TRBJ1-6, is EADIYQTPRYLVIGTGKKITLECSQTMGHDKMYWYQQDPGMELHLIHYSYGVNSTEKGDLSSESTVSRIRTEHFPLTLESARPSHTSQYLCASTSGLGSPLHFGNGTRLTVT.

V and J are TRBV6-2 or TRBV6-3 and TRBJ2-5; 7 bases are shared with TRBD2. This CDR3 region has 14 residues. J lost 5 bases, V lost 2 bases, and 5 bases had no gene match. CDR1 and CDR2 (germline): MNHEY, SVGEGT. CDR3 sequence: CASSYPGTMETQYF. The CDR3, as DNA: TGTGCCAGCAGTTACCCTGGGACTATGGAGACCCAGTACTTC.

The genes are TRBV29-1 and TRBJ1-2, with unresolved D. The V end was cut by 2 bases, the J end by 1 base, with 11 bases between. Germline V gene sequence: CDR1 SQVTM, CDR2 ANQGSEA. This CDR3 comprises 14 residues. CDR3 in amino acids: CSVEKDRDNYGYTF. The DNA of the CDR3 is TGCAGCGTTGAAAAGGACCGAGATAACTATGGCTACACCTTC.

The V gene is TRBV6-2 or TRBV6-3, the J gene TRBJ2-6; no firm D call. The CDR3 consists of 11 residues. CDR1 and CDR2 (germline): MNHEY, SVGEGT. V was cut by 3 bases and J by 8 bases, with 2 bases left in between. The CDR3 DNA follows: TGTGCCAGCAGTTATCCCAACGTCCTGACTTTC. Encoded protein: CASSYPNVLTF.

V is TRBV15 and J is TRBJ2-3; D remains ambiguous. V was shortened by 4 bases and J by 5 bases, with 13 bases between the two germline ends. Germline V gene sequence: CDR1 LNHNV, CDR2 YYDKDF (reference sequence). This CDR3 has 14 amino acids. This chain's CDR3 is CATSIRLSGDTQYF. In nucleotides, the CDR3 is TGTGCCACCAGCATACGGTTGTCTGGAGATACGCAGTATTTT.

The genes are TRBV20-1 and TRBJ2-1, with a possible D match to TRBD1 (5 bases). Germline-derived CDR1 and CDR2 are DFQATT and SNEGSKA (reference sequence). This CDR3 has 13 amino acids. V lost 7 bases and J lost 5, with 15 bases in between. The CDR3 protein is CSVLRGRDNEQFF. The CDR3 DNA reads as TGCAGTGTCCTAAGGGGCAGGGACAATGAGCAGTTCTTC.

The chain has TRBV7-2 and TRBJ2-7, with 9 bases matching TRBD1. The CDR3 length is 15 residues. The trim removed 5 bases at V and 4 bases at J, leaving 9 bases unmatched. Germline V gene lookup returns CDR1 SGHTA and CDR2 FQGNSA. CDR3 DNA: TGTGCCAGCAGCCCTCCGGGACAGGGAGCGTACGAGCAGTACTTC. Translation gives CASSPPGQGAYEQYF. Full variable domain (remainder filled in from reference TRBV7-2 and TRBJ2-7): GAGVSQSPSNKVTEKGKDVELRCDPISGHTALYWYRQSLGQGLEFLIYFQGNSAPDKSGLPSDRFSAERTGGSVSTLTIQRTQQEDSAVYLCASSPPGQGAYEQYFGPGTRLTVT.